The clone carrying this T cell receptor (beta chain) has more than one count but fewer than ten. As yet, its antigen is unknown. After removal of 4 bases from V and 4 bases from J, the junction contained 1 base not matched to a gene. CDR1 LGHNA and CDR2 YNFKEQ come from the germline V gene. There are 13 residues in the CDR3. The sample belongs to a study of T-cell memory formation after mild COVID-19. TCRdb recomputed calls from the 5' RACE reads with MiXCR, one row per CDR3 protein. The repertoire consists of 350,000 to 500,000 distinct CDR3 sequences, with under 25% occurring once and the leading ten covering 10% to 15%. The study, taken as a whole, reports: Contracting CD8+ clones were enriched in EMRA, CD4+ mainly in CM and EM. Pre-infection memory showed some responding clones, and this suggested that cross-reactive memory joined.

The source material was PBMCs or a T cell subset sorted from them (not recorded which). This chain connects TRBV4-2 to TRBJ1-1, with 9 nucleotides matching TRBD1. The TCR sequence derives from an adult woman who had mild COVID-19 (a few samples of this study predate the infection). Cell type and time point are not known. This CDR3 reads CASSPDRGTEAFF. The DNA of the CDR3 is TGTGCCAGCAGCCCGGACAGGGGCACTGAAGCTTTCTTT.